A selection of T cell receptor beta chains follows, all from one sample in a study of metastatic and nonmetastatic thyroid tumors. TCRdb re-called the PCR reads through MiXCR. Of roughly 13,000 clones listed, approximately 24% are singletons. Sequenced input: tumor tissue. These receptors were taken from a female donor with papillary thyroid cancer or a benign thyroid nodule (not recorded which). Some clones in this sample may be carry-over from other donors' samples. Each CDR3 is given with its conserved first and last residue. Fields, in order: J gene, D gene, clone size, V gene, CDR3 DNA, CDR3 protein. D genes are given only for firm matches. Clone size, where shown, is once, few, many, or a class for clones that have expanded.

J: TRBJ2-5; D: NA; size: NA; V: TRBV27; DNA: TGTGCCAGGACACGGGGCAGGGGCCCAGAGACCCAGTACTTC; CDR3: CARTRGRGPETQYF
J: TRBJ1-5; D: NA; size: many; V: TRBV6-5; DNA: TGTGCCAGCAGTTACTACTCCTCCTTTGACGGTCAGCCCCAGCATTTT; CDR3: CASSYYSSFDGQPQHF
J: TRBJ2-1; D: NA; size: medium-sized; V: TRBV2; DNA: TGTGCCAGCAGTGATCTAGCCGTCTACAATGAGCAGTTCTTC; CDR3: CASSDLAVYNEQFF
J: TRBJ2-1; D: TRBD2; size: NA; V: TRBV30; DNA: TGTGCCTGGACTAGCGGGAGTGTTCGGCAAATGGTCTTC; CDR3: CAWTSGSVRQMVF
J: TRBJ2-7; D: TRBD1; size: many; V: TRBV10-2; DNA: TGCGCCAGCAGTGAGGGACAGGGGGACACCTACGAGCAGTACTTC; CDR3: CASSEGQGDTYEQYF
J: TRBJ2-1; D: NA; size: medium-sized; V: TRBV3-1; DNA: TGTGCCAGCAGCCAACTGAGCTCCTACAATGAGCAGTTCTTC; CDR3: CASSQLSSYNEQFF
J: TRBJ1-3; D: NA; size: many; V: TRBV10-3; DNA: TGTGCCATGGGGGATCAGGCAACCTCTGGAAACACCATATATTTT; CDR3: CAMGDQATSGNTIYF
J: TRBJ2-1; D: TRBD2; size: many; V: TRBV24-1; DNA: TGTGCCACCAGTGATTTGGCCCCCCCACTAGCGGGAGGGCCACATGAGCAGTTCTTC; CDR3: CATSDLAPPLAGGPHEQFF
J: TRBJ2-7; D: NA; size: NA; V: TRBV11-2; DNA: TGTGCCAGCAGCTTAGCAGCCAGGTATGTCTACGAGCAGTACTTC; CDR3: CASSLAARYVYEQYF
J: TRBJ2-1; D: TRBD2; size: few; V: TRBV28; DNA: TGTGCCAGCAGTGTCCGGACTAGATTTTACGATGAGCAGTTCTTC; CDR3: CASSVRTRFYDEQFF
J: TRBJ2-5; D: NA; size: many; V: TRBV4-1; DNA: TGCGCCAGCAGCCCGTTCGACCGATCGAGCGGGTCGGGGGACGGGACCCAGTACTTC; CDR3: CASSPFDRSSGSGDGTQYF
J: TRBJ2-2; D: NA; size: NA; V: TRBV6-4; DNA: TGTGCCAGCTGGGCCGGGCCGGGGACCGGTGAGCTGTTTTTT; CDR3: CASWAGPGTGELFF
J: TRBJ2-7; D: NA; size: few; V: TRBV12-3/TRBV12-4; DNA: TGTGCCAGCAGTTTAGCGGGGCTGACCTACGAGCAGTACTTC; CDR3: CASSLAGLTYEQYF
J: TRBJ1-1; D: TRBD1; size: many; V: TRBV29-1; DNA: TGCAGCGGCACGACAGGGAGGCTCTCCGGCCCCCGGGATGCGAACACTGAAGCTTTCTTT; CDR3: CSGTTGRLSGPRDANTEAFF
J: TRBJ2-7; D: NA; size: medium-sized; V: TRBV6-1; DNA: TGTGCCAGCAGCCACGGACCGTTATACGAGCAGTACTTC; CDR3: CASSHGPLYEQYF
J: TRBJ2-7; D: NA; size: many; V: TRBV10-3; DNA: TGTGCCATCAGTGCTAGCCATCAAGGCTACGAGCAGTACTTC; CDR3: CAISASHQGYEQYF
J: TRBJ2-6; D: NA; size: many; V: TRBV28; DNA: TGTGCCAGCTCTTTTTCAGGGTTAGCTGGGGCCAACGTCCTGACTTTC; CDR3: CASSFSGLAGANVLTF
J: TRBJ2-7; D: NA; size: NA; V: TRBV11-1; DNA: TGTGCCAGCAGCCTGAGCCATGGAGCCTACGGGCAGTACTTC; CDR3: CASSLSHGAYGQYF
J: TRBJ2-1; D: NA; size: medium-sized; V: TRBV11-2; DNA: TGTGCCAGCAGCCCTCTGCGGAAGGGGATGGATGAGCAGTTCTTC; CDR3: CASSPLRKGMDEQFF
J: TRBJ2-1; D: TRBD2; size: many; V: TRBV18; DNA: TGTGCCAGCTCACCAAAGCTAGCGGGCCCGTACAATGAGCAGTTCTTC; CDR3: CASSPKLAGPYNEQFF
J: TRBJ2-2; D: NA; size: few; V: TRBV28; DNA: TGTGCCAGCAGCCAAGGGGGAATTAACACCGGGGAGCTGTTTTTT; CDR3: CASSQGGINTGELFF
J: TRBJ2-7; D: TRBD2; size: medium-sized; V: TRBV4-1; DNA: TGCGCCAGCAGCCAAGAGGTGACTAGCGGGAGTCTCCTCCGCGAGCAGTACTTC; CDR3: CASSQEVTSGSLLREQYF
J: TRBJ2-2; D: NA; size: few; V: TRBV12-3/TRBV12-4; DNA: TGTGCCAGCAGTTTATCTGCTAGGAACACCGGTGAGCTGTTTTTT; CDR3: CASSLSARNTGELFF
J: TRBJ2-5; D: NA; size: once; V: TRBV7-2; DNA: TGTGCCATCAGCTTAGGACAGGTGTGGGGGGGTACCCAGTACTTC; CDR3: CAISLGQVWGGTQYF
J: TRBJ2-1; D: NA; size: many; V: TRBV2; DNA: TGTGCCAGCAGTGAGGCCCACTCCTACAATGAGCAGTTCTTC; CDR3: CASSEAHSYNEQFF
J: TRBJ2-1; D: TRBD2; size: few; V: TRBV6-1; DNA: TGTGCCAGCCGTGAAGCTATCGGGACTAGCGGGAGTGAGCAGTTCTTC; CDR3: CASREAIGTSGSEQFF
J: TRBJ2-7; D: NA; size: few; V: TRBV10-3; DNA: TGTGCCATCCCAGGGGAATTAGACGGCGAGCAGTACTTC; CDR3: CAIPGELDGEQYF
J: TRBJ1-6; D: TRBD1; size: NA; V: TRBV20-1; DNA: TGCAGTGCTCTGGACAGGGGGGATTCACCCCTCCACTTT; CDR3: CSALDRGDSPLHF
J: TRBJ2-1; D: TRBD2; size: NA; V: TRBV6-4; DNA: TGTGCCAGCAGTGATAGCGGGCCTTCCTACAATGAGCAGTTCTTC; CDR3: CASSDSGPSYNEQFF
J: TRBJ1-3; D: NA; size: few; V: TRBV2; DNA: TGTGCCAGCAGTGAGGGGGTTTTCTCTGTAAACACCATATATTTT; CDR3: CASSEGVFSVNTIYF
J: TRBJ2-7; D: TRBD1; size: NA; V: TRBV5-1; DNA: TGCGCCAGCAGCTTGCCTGGGACAGGGATCTACGAGCAGTACTTC; CDR3: CASSLPGTGIYEQYF
J: TRBJ2-1; D: NA; size: many; V: TRBV19; DNA: TGTGCCACCTCTGGGAGGCGGGCTCACAATGAGCAGTTCTTC; CDR3: CATSGRRAHNEQFF
J: TRBJ1-1; D: NA; size: NA; V: TRBV5-1; DNA: TGCGCCAGCAGCTCTGACCCCAATACTGAAGCTTTCTTT; CDR3: CASSSDPNTEAFF
J: TRBJ1-1; D: NA; size: many; V: TRBV11-1; DNA: TGTGCCAGCAGCTTAACGCCGGGTTCCGGTTACACTGAAGCTTTCTTT; CDR3: CASSLTPGSGYTEAFF
J: TRBJ1-4; D: NA; size: many; V: TRBV2; DNA: TGTGCCAGCAGTTATCTACAGGGCTCTAATGAAAAACTGTTTTTT; CDR3: CASSYLQGSNEKLFF
J: TRBJ2-7; D: NA; size: few; V: TRBV7-9; DNA: TGTGCCAGCAGCTTAAGCTACTACGAGCACTACTTC; CDR3: CASSLSYYEHYF
J: TRBJ2-5; D: NA; size: medium-sized; V: TRBV18; DNA: TGTGCCAGCTCACCACGTAGGGCGGATGGAGAGACCCAGTACTTC; CDR3: CASSPRRADGETQYF
J: TRBJ1-2; D: NA; size: NA; V: TRBV27; DNA: TGTGCCAGCAGTTTGAGGGGAGGGTATGGCTACACCTTC; CDR3: CASSLRGGYGYTF
J: TRBJ2-5; D: TRBD1; size: NA; V: TRBV24-1; DNA: TGTGCCACCGGTGGGACAGAACAAAAGACCCAGTACTTC; CDR3: CATGGTEQKTQYF
J: TRBJ1-1; D: NA; size: few; V: TRBV12-3/TRBV12-4; DNA: TGTGCCAGCAGTTTAATATTTAGGCGTCTGAACACTGAAGCTTTCTTT; CDR3: CASSLIFRRLNTEAFF